Below, 31 T cell receptor beta chains from the same sample are listed, as sequenced in a study of blood T cell repertoires in COVID-19. Produced via immunoSEQ multiplex PCR; TCRdb's table is partial and in-frame only. The sample carries around 300,000 clones, around 90% recorded once. Specimen: PBMCs or T cells enriched from blood (not recorded which). The receptors derive from a woman in her twenties or thirties who had recovered from COVID-19.

V usage is TRBV10-3 and J usage is TRBJ2-2, with 8 bases fitting TRBD2. J was trimmed by 3 bases and V by 6 bases; bases with no gene match: 6. Germline V gene sequence: CDR1 ENHRY, CDR2 SYGVKD. The CDR3 length is 15 residues. CDR3 nucleotide sequence: TGTGCCATCAGGAAGAGCGGGAGTGACACCGGGGAGCTGTTTTTT. It encodes CAIRKSGSDTGELFF.

The chain employs TRBV5-1 and TRBJ2-1; 7 bases align to TRBD1. Germline assignment: CDR1 SGHRS and CDR2 YFSETQ. The CDR3 consists of 16 residues. J lost 0 bases, V lost 3 bases, and 6 bases had no gene match. CDR3 sequence (DNA): TGCGCCAGCAGCTCCAACAGGGGCAGCTCCTACAATGAGCAGTTCTTC. Protein: CASSSNRGSSYNEQFF.

The rearrangement joins TRBV13 to TRBJ1-3, with 9 bases identical to TRBD1. The CDR3 consists of 17 residues. Germline trimming cut 6 bases from V and 4 bases from J; bases unmatched to any gene: 13. CDR1 and CDR2 from the germline V gene are PRHDT and FYEKMQ (reference sequence). CDR3 nucleotide sequence: TGTGCCAGCAGTTTTACAAGGGACAGGGCTTACGGAAACACCATATATTTT. Encoded protein: CASSFTRDRAYGNTIYF.

This clone has a handful of counts. The chain combines TRBV9 with TRBJ2-1; 14 nucleotides line up with TRBD2. The CDR3 is made up of 16 amino acids. The V segment lost 3 bases and the J segment 8 bases; nucleotides outside the gene matches: 7. Germline V gives CDR1 SGDLS, CDR2 YYNGEE. The chain's CDR3 is CASSETSGGEVYEQFF. The CDR3 DNA sequence: TGTGCCAGCAGCGAGACTAGCGGGGGGGAGGTCTATGAGCAGTTCTTC.

A few counts support this clone. The rearrangement links TRBV7-9 to TRBJ1-5; D is unclear. Germline values: CDR1 SEHNR, CDR2 FQNEAQ (reference sequence). Trimming removed 0 bases from V and 5 bases from J, with 2 bases in between. The CDR3 is made up of 12 amino acids. The DNA of the CDR3 is TGTGCCAGCAGCTTAGCCGATCAGCCCCAGCATTTT. Its translation: CASSLADQPQHF.

The chain carries TRBV10-2 and TRBJ2-7; 7 nucleotides match TRBD2. Germline CDR1 and CDR2: WSHSY and SAAADI. The V segment lost 5 bases and the J segment 0 bases; nucleotides outside the gene matches: 7. This CDR3 comprises 15 residues. The CDR3 is CASSRLSSGSYEQYF. The CDR3, as DNA: TGCGCCAGCAGTCGTCTTTCTAGCGGCTCCTACGAGCAGTACTTC.

The chain carries TRBV10-1 and TRBJ1-6; D may be TRBD1 (5 bases). CDR3 length: 15 residues. The V end lost 0 bases, the J end lost 10 bases, and 13 bases lay between the germline ends. Germline values: CDR1 WNHNN, CDR2 SYGVQD (reference sequence). CDR3 sequence reads: CASSESGGLGSPLHF. In DNA form, the CDR3 reads TGCGCCAGCAGTGAGTCCGGGGGGTTAGGCTCACCCCTCCACTTT.

The chain joins TRBV19 to TRBJ2-5, with D possibly matching TRBD2 (6 bases). Trimming pared 7 bases from V and 1 base from J, leaving 13 bases between. The germline V gene encodes CDR1 LNHDA and CDR2 SQIVND (reference sequence). The CDR3 has 14 amino acids. CDR3 sequence: CASTLGGGQETQYF. CDR3 sequence (DNA): TGTGCCAGTACCCTCGGGGGAGGCCAAGAGACCCAGTACTTC. Full variable domain (remainder filled in from reference TRBV19 and TRBJ2-5): DGGITQSPKYLFRKEGQNVTLSCEQNLNHDAMYWYRQDPGQGLRLIYYSQIVNDFQKGDIAEGYSVSREKKESFPLTVTSAQKNPTAFYLCASTLGGGQETQYFGPGTRLLVL.

This clone appeared once. This chain connects TRBV13 to TRBJ2-3, with a weak D call TRBD1 (5 bases). Germline assignment: CDR1 PRHDT and CDR2 FYEKMQ (reference sequence). V lost 3 bases and J 2 bases, leaving 9 bases between the germline ends. The CDR3 runs 14 residues. DNA of the CDR3: TGTGCCAGCAGCTTCCAAGGGGACACAGATACGCAGTATTTT. Encoded protein: CASSFQGDTDTQYF. Complete variable domain (other parts from reference TRBV13 and TRBJ2-3): AAGVIQSPRHLIKEKRETATLKCYPIPRHDTVYWYQQGPGQDPQFLISFYEKMQSDKGSIPDRFSAQQFSDYHSELNMSSLELGDSALYFCASSFQGDTDTQYFGPGTRLTVL.

V is TRBV19 and J is TRBJ1-1; TRBD1 is a possible D gene (5 bases). Germline CDR1 reads LNHDA; CDR2 reads SQIVND (reference sequence). This CDR3 is 15 amino acids long. V gave up 7 bases and J gave up 3 bases, with 18 bases separating them. CDR3 protein: CASNLRGRLDTEAFF. The CDR3 DNA sequence: TGTGCCAGTAACCTAAGGGGTCGGTTAGACACTGAAGCTTTCTTT.

The chain has TRBV29-1 and TRBJ1-1; 7 nucleotides line up with TRBD1. In germline, CDR1 is SQVTM, CDR2 ANQGSEA. V dropped 6 bases and J dropped 3; count of bases not matched to a gene: 10. The CDR3 sequence is 14 residues long. The CDR3 nucleotides are TGCAGCGTCCCCATGGAGGGGGCAGACACTGAAGCTTTCTTT. Translating gives CSVPMEGADTEAFF.

This rearrangement joins TRBV5-1 to TRBJ2-7, with 7 nucleotides matching TRBD2. J lost 1 base, V lost 2 bases, and 6 bases had no gene match. Germline V gene data show CDR1 as SGHRS and CDR2 as YFSETQ. The CDR3 spans 15 residues. The CDR3: CASSFLGRDSYEQYF. CDR3 DNA: TGCGCCAGCAGCTTCCTAGGGAGGGATTCCTACGAGCAGTACTTC.

In regard to this clone: Other DNA sequences within the sample encode an identical CDR3. The rearrangement joins TRBV5-4 to TRBJ1-5, with a tentative D call TRBD1 (5 bases). This CDR3 is built from 13 residues. V was clipped by 0 bases and J by 6 bases, with 7 bases between them. Germline values: CDR1 SGHNT, CDR2 YYREEE (reference sequence). In nucleotides, the CDR3 is TGTGCCAGCAGCTTGGGTCAGGGTCAGCCCCAGCATTTT. Translating it yields CASSLGQGQPQHF.

The chain links TRBV9 to TRBJ2-1; 12 bases are a match to TRBD1. Germline-derived CDR1 and CDR2 are SGDLS and YYNGEE. The CDR3 is made up of 16 amino acids. V was pared by 4 bases and J by 4 bases, with 6 bases of the junction left unmatched. The CDR3: CASSTRDRGQYNEQFF. The CDR3, as DNA: TGTGCCAGCAGCACCCGGGACAGGGGGCAGTACAATGAGCAGTTCTTC.

The rearrangement links TRBV13 to TRBJ1-2, with 10 nucleotides matching TRBD1. The V gene end was trimmed by 5 bases and the J gene end by 6 bases; junction bases not matched to a gene: 12. The CDR3 runs to 16 residues. Per germline, CDR1 PRHDT and CDR2 FYEKMQ (reference sequence). The CDR3 region has the DNA TGTGCCAGCAGCCCTACCGGTCGGACAGGGGGGCATGGCTACACCTTC. Translated, it gives CASSPTGRTGGHGYTF.

The genes are TRBV6-1 and TRBJ2-1; 10 bases map to TRBD2. The trim removed 4 bases at V and 7 bases at J, leaving 10 bases unmatched. This CDR3 is built from 16 residues. The germline gives CDR1 MNHNS, CDR2 SASEGT. In DNA, the CDR3 is TGTGCCAGCAGTGGGACTAGGCTAGCGGGAGTGAATGAGCAGTTCTTC. Translating gives CASSGTRLAGVNEQFF.

The gene calls are TRBV20-1 and TRBJ2-1, with 9 bases identical to TRBD1. The ends lost 3 bases at V and 4 bases at J; junction bases unmatched: 7. This CDR3 contains 15 residues. Per the germline V gene, CDR1 is DFQATT and CDR2 is SNEGSKA (reference sequence). CDR3: CSASSRGQGYNEQFF. For the CDR3, the DNA is TGCAGTGCTAGTTCACGGGGACAGGGTTACAATGAGCAGTTCTTC.

The rearrangement joins TRBV9 to TRBJ2-1; TRBD1 aligns across 10 bases. Germline CDR1 and CDR2: SGDLS and YYNGEE. V lost 2 bases, J lost 0 bases, and 5 bases stayed unmatched. This CDR3 contains 17 residues. CDR3: CASSVGTGESSYNEQFF. CDR3 nucleotide sequence: TGTGCCAGCAGCGTCGGGACAGGGGAGAGCTCCTACAATGAGCAGTTCTTC.

The V and J genes are TRBV19 and TRBJ1-6; D is uncertain. Germline V gene sequence: CDR1 LNHDA, CDR2 SQIVND (reference sequence). Trimming removed 5 bases at V and 6 bases at J, with 8 bases between. This CDR3 has 13 amino acids. The CDR3 spells CASSADINSPLHF. The CDR3 DNA follows: TGTGCCAGTAGTGCAGACATTAATTCACCCCTCCACTTT.

The chain recombines TRBV7-2 with TRBJ1-2, with 10 bases matching TRBD1. This CDR3 spans 15 amino acids. The germline V gene encodes CDR1 SGHTA and CDR2 FQGNSA. Germline trimming cut 4 bases from V and 6 bases from J; bases unmatched to any gene: 8. The DNA of the CDR3 is TGTGCCAGCAGCTCGAGGACAGGGGGGACTCATGGCTACACCTTC. It encodes CASSSRTGGTHGYTF.

This chain connects TRBV27 to TRBJ2-1, with TRBD2 identical over 7 bases. V lost 4 bases to trimming and J lost 8 bases; unmatched junction nucleotides: 14. Germline V gives CDR1 MNHEY, CDR2 SMNVEV (reference sequence). The CDR3 has 16 residues. For the CDR3, the DNA is TGTGCCAGCAGTTCCATCCCCGGACTAGTTCCGGATGAGCAGTTCTTC. This translates into CASSSIPGLVPDEQFF.

In this sample, this clone turned up once. This sequence joins TRBV9 and TRBJ2-3; TRBD2 aligns across 13 bases. With 4 bases clipped from V and 2 bases from J, the junction kept 13 bases outside the gene matches. Germline loops: CDR1 SGDLS, CDR2 YYNGEE. CDR3 length: 19 amino acids. The CDR3 here is CASSLGLAGTGGFTDTQYF. The DNA of the CDR3 is TGTGCCAGCAGCCTGGGACTAGCGGGGACAGGGGGGTTCACAGATACGCAGTATTTT.

The gene calls are TRBV7-8 and TRBJ2-1; 14 bases map to TRBD2. The V segment lost 0 bases and the J segment 6 bases; nucleotides outside the gene matches: 4. CDR1 is SGHVS, CDR2 FQNEAQ, per germline. The CDR3 covers 17 residues. CDR3 in amino acids: CASSLAGLAGAGNEQFF. The CDR3 nucleotides are TGTGCCAGCAGCTTAGCGGGACTAGCGGGAGCGGGCAATGAGCAGTTCTTC.

This chain connects TRBV5-1 to TRBJ2-2; no clear D. The CDR3 loop spans 15 amino acids. Germline V gene data show CDR1 as SGHRS and CDR2 as YFSETQ. The V end was cut by 1 base, the J end by 1 base, with 8 bases between. This CDR3 is CASSLSVQNTGELFF. The CDR3 nucleotides are TGCGCCAGCAGCTTGAGCGTTCAGAACACCGGGGAGCTGTTTTTT.

This chain links TRBV28 with TRBJ1-2, with TRBD1 as a possible D gene (5 bases). This CDR3 region has 12 residues. Trimming took off 3 bases at V and 6 bases at J, with 8 bases between the two ends. Germline CDR1 and CDR2: MDHEN and SYDVKM. The CDR3 bases are TGTGCCAGCAGTTTTGGGGGGAATGGCTACACCTTC. Translation gives CASSFGGNGYTF.

V usage is TRBV30 and J usage is TRBJ1-2; 7 nucleotides match TRBD1. With 4 bases clipped from V and 7 bases from J, the junction kept 9 bases outside the gene matches. CDR3 length: 13 residues. Looked up from germline, CDR1 is GTSNPN and CDR2 is SVGIG (reference sequence). CDR3 in DNA: TGTGCCTGGACCCCCAGGGGGGCTGTTGGCTACACCTTC. This sequence encodes CAWTPRGAVGYTF.

The V gene is TRBV19, the J gene TRBJ1-1; 7 bases line up with TRBD1. Germline trimming cut 7 bases from V and 7 bases from J; bases unmatched to any gene: 3. Germline loops: CDR1 LNHDA, CDR2 SQIVND (reference sequence). This CDR3 is 11 amino acids long. CDR3 nucleotides: TGTGCCAGTAAGGGGGCAAATGAAGCTTTCTTT. It encodes CASKGANEAFF.

V gene TRBV28 combines with J gene TRBJ1-5, with 7 bases fitting TRBD1. CDR1 is MDHEN, CDR2 SYDVKM, per germline. CDR3 length: 15 residues. Germline trimming cut 4 bases from V and 7 bases from J; bases unmatched to any gene: 10. CDR3 sequence: CASSSPPQGRQPQHF. CDR3 sequence (DNA): TGTGCCAGCAGTTCCCCCCCACAGGGGCGGCAGCCCCAGCATTTT.

The chain combines TRBV23-1 with TRBJ2-7; 9 bases fit TRBD2. TRBV23-1 is an open reading frame, and its role is uncertain. The V gene end was trimmed by 4 bases and the J gene end by 7 bases; junction bases not matched to a gene: 11. The length of the CDR3 is 15 residues. CDR3 sequence: CASSPLGLAGWEQYF. The CDR3 nucleotides are TGCGCCAGCAGTCCTCTGGGGCTAGCGGGATGGGAGCAGTACTTC.

The CDR3 DNA follows: TGTGCCAGCAGCCTACAGGGGCAGTTAAATGAAAAACTGTTTTTT. Residues: CASSLQGQLNEKLFF. This chain uses TRBV7-2 with TRBJ1-4, with 7 bases matching TRBD1. The CDR3 loop spans 15 amino acids. The germline V gene encodes CDR1 SGHTA and CDR2 FQGNSA. V dropped 5 bases and J dropped 5; count of bases not matched to a gene: 8.

The chain links TRBV9 to TRBJ1-5; perhaps TRBD1 as D (6 bases). The CDR3 is 16 residues long. Trimming removed 0 bases from V and 3 bases from J, with 13 bases in between. Looked up from germline, CDR1 is SGDLS and CDR2 is YYNGEE. DNA of the CDR3: TGTGCCAGCAGCGTAGGGGCAGGGGATTACAATCAGCCCCAGCATTTT. It specifies CASSVGAGDYNQPQHF. Looking up the rest from reference TRBV9 and TRBJ1-5 gives the full variable domain: DSGVTQTPKHLITATGQRVTLRCSPRSGDLSVYWYQQSLDQGLQFLIQYYNGEERAKGNILERFSAQQFPDLHSELNLSSLELGDSALYFCASSVGAGDYNQPQHFGDGTRLSIL.